This is a list of T cell receptor beta chains from one sample in a study of CXCR3-negative and CXCR3-positive naive CD8 T cells. TCRdb reprocessed the 5' RACE reads, with one entry per CDR3 protein and no DNA. Here the sample table reports about 84,000 distinct CDR3 sequences. Source material: naive CXCR3+ CD8+ T cells from blood. The receptors derive from a human donor in good health. Some clones in this sample may be carry-over from other donors' samples. Both conserved end residues are part of each CDR3.

j_call	v_call	cdr3_aa
TRBJ2-1	TRBV4-1	CASSQDGLNNYNEQFF
TRBJ2-7	TRBV29-1	CSVGGSTCEQYF
TRBJ2-1	TRBV27	CASSSSRSNEQFF
TRBJ1-2	TRBV20-1	CSADDSDDYGYTF
TRBJ2-3	TRBV7-9	CASLRQGVPDTQYF
TRBJ2-5	TRBV28	CASSRNWETQYF
TRBJ2-1	TRBV3-1	CASSPEAGTSYNEQFF
TRBJ2-1	TRBV6-2/TRBV6-3	CAVTSGYSIEQFF
TRBJ2-1	TRBV5-1	CASSGGLAGMDNEQFF
TRBJ2-7	TRBV25-1	CASSDRVGEQYF
TRBJ2-7	TRBV4-3	CASSQDIGGVSYEQYF
TRBJ1-1	TRBV7-2	CASSLGRSEAFF
TRBJ1-1	TRBV10-2	CASSPLRTNTEAFF
TRBJ1-4	TRBV4-1	CASSRIFNEDEKLFF
TRBJ2-7	TRBV9	CASSPSSGSSYEQYF
TRBJ2-3	TRBV11-2	CASSDDRDTDTQYF
TRBJ2-7	TRBV5-1	CASSLYGTYEQYF
TRBJ2-2	TRBV7-9	CASMDSTNTGELFF
TRBJ2-2	TRBV19	CASSIGSNTGELFF
TRBJ2-5	TRBV2	CATSLSGAAETQYF
TRBJ2-1	TRBV29-1	CSITVGTGLGKEQFF
TRBJ2-5	TRBV9	CASSGTFEETQYF
TRBJ1-5	TRBV6-5	CASSSLRTGYQPQHF
TRBJ1-2	TRBV5-1	CASSLYRGNGYTF
TRBJ2-5	TRBV28	CASSTRVRETQYF
TRBJ2-3	TRBV6-1	CASSDEQVFGTDTQYF
TRBJ2-7	TRBV24-1	CATSDSDRAGEQYF
TRBJ2-3	TRBV7-2	CASSLMTGADTQYF
TRBJ2-4	TRBV19	CASSIWGRENIQYF
TRBJ2-5	TRBV7-7	CASSLGNTGEETQYF
TRBJ1-5	TRBV18	CASSPIGQGQPQHF
TRBJ2-3	TRBV7-6	CASSQGLAGMADTQYF
TRBJ2-7	TRBV9	CASSERGGYEQYF
TRBJ1-2	TRBV7-2	CASSLAMGYTF
TRBJ2-3	TRBV2	CATLGPLDTQYF
TRBJ2-7	TRBV29-1	CSVFGTGYEQYF